Presented here are 19 T cell receptor beta chains from one specimen sequenced in a study of blood T cells in healthy people across ages. Then a second PCR, running about 7 to 11 cycles, was carried out with a sample-barcoded 5' primer and a J-beta primer mix. TCRdb reprocessed the 5' RACE reads via MiXCR and lists one record per CDR3 protein. Among about 720,000 distinct CDR3 sequences, approximately 25% were seen once, and the ten largest hold approximately 3.7%. These same records also appear under a second study, on T cells of mothers and their children.

The sequenced material came from blood. The receptors stem from a boy aged 5 to 17 in good health.

This clonotype was observed a few times. V gene TRBV27 combines with J gene TRBJ1-1; tentatively, D is TRBD1 (5 bases). The CDR3 spans 13 residues. The germline V gene encodes CDR1 MNHEY and CDR2 SMNVEV (reference sequence). Trimming took 2 bases from V and 3 from J, leaving 7 bases between them. The CDR3 sequence is CASSLEGDTEAFF. CDR3 nucleotides: TGTGCCAGCAGTTTAGAAGGGGACACTGAAGCTTTCTTT.

Only a few counts were recorded for this clonotype. The CDR3 loop reads CASSGTVVEEQFF. CDR3 sequence (DNA): TGTGCCAGCAGTGGGACAGTGGTGGAGGAGCAGTTCTTC. This chain connects TRBV25-1 to TRBJ2-5, with D maybe TRBD1 (6 bases). Judging by the DNA end, TRBJ2-1 fits better; the J call may be wrong. The V gene's germline CDR1 is MGHDK and CDR2 SYGVNS. The CDR3 length is 13 residues.

This chain connects TRBV7-2 to TRBJ2-5; 9 bases agree with TRBD2. The CDR3 extends over 14 amino acids. Germline lookup yields CDR1 SGHTA and CDR2 FQGNSA. V trimming: 2 bases; J trimming: 10 bases; junction bases outside the gene matches: 8. CDR3 bases: TGTGCCAGCAGCTTATATATTGGCGGGGGGGACCAGTACTTC. It encodes CASSLYIGGGDQYF.

Only a few counts were recorded for this clonotype. The chain uses TRBV6-2 or TRBV6-3 and TRBJ2-1; D is uncertain. V shed 2 bases and J shed 2 bases, with 13 bases lying between them. Germline V gives CDR1 MNHEY, CDR2 SVGEGT. This CDR3 contains 16 residues. The CDR3 DNA is TGTGCCAGCAGTTACCTGCCCCTTTTTACCTACAATGAGCAGTTCTTC. As protein: CASSYLPLFTYNEQFF.

This rearrangement joins TRBV28 to TRBJ2-7; D gene unclear. V was cut by 3 bases and J by 4 bases, with 13 bases left in between. Germline CDR1 reads MDHEN; CDR2 reads SYDVKM. The CDR3 loop spans 14 amino acids. The CDR3 DNA follows: TGTGCCAGCAGTTTCTGGGCAGGAAGGTACGAGCAGTACTTC. It yields the protein CASSFWAGRYEQYF.

V gene TRBV7-8 combines with J gene TRBJ2-3; the D gene is possibly TRBD1 (6 bases). The CDR3 has 15 amino acids. Per the germline V gene, CDR1 is SGHVS and CDR2 is FQNEAQ. Trimming left V 4 bases short and J 2 bases short, with 13 bases between. This CDR3 is CASSSSGTLTDTQYF. The CDR3 DNA sequence: TGTGCCAGCAGCTCGTCCGGGACACTCACAGATACGCAGTATTTT.

The sample holds a few counts of this clonotype. The V call is TRBV5-1, the J call TRBJ2-5; unclear D gene. The germline V gene has CDR1 SGHRS and CDR2 YFSETQ. The CDR3 is 13 amino acids. With 0 bases removed from V and 5 bases from J, the gap between germline ends came to 8 bases. The DNA for the CDR3 is TGCGCCAGCAGCTTGGGGGTAGACGAGACCCAGTACTTC. Its protein is CASSLGVDETQYF.

As regards this clonotype: A much larger clone sits a single nucleotide away, making a read error possible. The chain joins TRBV7-9 to TRBJ2-5, with D tentatively TRBD2 (6 bases). The J call may be wrong; the DNA end is better matched by TRBJ2-7. The V gene's germline CDR1 is SEHNR and CDR2 FQNEAQ (reference sequence). CDR3 length: 17 amino acids. CDR3 in amino acids: CDSSLGPQEGLHYEQYF. The CDR3 DNA follows: TGTGACAGCAGCTTAGGACCCCAGGAGGGACTCCACTACGAGCAGTACTTC.

The sample holds many counts of this clonotype. The chain joins TRBV7-9 to TRBJ2-7; possibly TRBD2 for D (5 bases). Germline V gives CDR1 SEHNR, CDR2 FQNEAQ (reference sequence). The CDR3 covers 14 residues. The V end lost 1 base, the J end lost 0 bases, and 7 bases lay between the germline ends. CDR3 bases: TGTGCCAGCAGCTTAGGCGGGCCCTCCTACGAGCAGTACTTC. The encoded protein is CASSLGGPSYEQYF.

There are many counts of this clonotype. The rearrangement uses TRBV7-9 and TRBJ1-2, with D unresolved. The CDR3 length is 14 residues. V gave up 1 base and J gave up 2 bases, with 8 bases separating them. Germline V CDR1 and CDR2: SEHNR, FQNEAQ (reference sequence). CDR3 DNA sequence: TGTGCCAGCAGCTTAGGTACCCCGAACTATGGCTACACCTTC. This gives the protein CASSLGTPNYGYTF.

There are a few counts of this clonotype. One junction end disagrees with the germline gene, perhaps due to a read error. This sequence joins TRBV4-3 and TRBJ2-5; possible D gene TRBD2, 6 bases. Near its end, the DNA agrees better with TRBJ2-7, so the J call may be wrong. Germline-derived CDR1 and CDR2 are LGHNA and YSLEER. This CDR3 is 17 amino acids long. CDR3 in DNA: TGCGCCGGCAGCCAAGATAGTATAGGAGGGTTAACCTACGAGCAGTACTTC. It yields the protein CAGSQDSIGGLTYEQYF.

This clonotype was picked up a small number of times. The gene calls are TRBV18 and TRBJ2-1; D remains unclear. The J call is uncertain, as TRBJ2-5 better fits the DNA end. The CDR3 covers 13 residues. Per the germline V gene, CDR1 is KGHSH and CDR2 is LQKENI. The CDR3 nucleotides read TGTGCCAGCTCAGGATTAATAGAAGAGACCCAGTACTTC. Translation gives CASSGLIEETQYF.

This clonotype was seen more than once but under ten times. The V call is TRBV19, the J call TRBJ2-1; TRBD2 matches at 15 bases. Germline CDR1 is LNHDA and CDR2 is SQIVND (reference sequence). Germline trimming cut 0 bases from V and 8 bases from J; bases unmatched to any gene: 5. The CDR3 contains 17 residues. The CDR3 protein is CASSIDWTSGRVDEQFF. CDR3 in DNA: TGTGCCAGTAGTATAGATTGGACTAGCGGGAGGGTGGATGAGCAGTTCTTC.

The chain links TRBV15 to TRBJ2-3, with 11 bases matching TRBD2. The CDR3 length is 20 residues. V trimming: 11 bases; J trimming: 3 bases; junction bases outside the gene matches: 25. CDR1 and CDR2 from the germline V gene are LNHNV and YYDKDF (reference sequence). The CDR3 sequence: CAPEGSGLAALGACTDTQYF. CDR3 sequence (DNA): TGTGCCCCCGAGGGTTCGGGACTAGCGGCGCTTGGGGCTTGTACAGATACGCAGTATTTT.

The CDR3 region is CASRLGYYGYTF. The CDR3 DNA reads as TGTGCCAGCAGGCTCGGGTACTATGGCTACACCTTC. V is TRBV12-3 or TRBV12-4 and J is TRBJ1-2, with D unresolved. Trimming cost V 6 bases and J 3 bases, with 8 bases left between them. The CDR3 covers 12 residues.

This clonotype has more than one count but fewer than ten. The chain carries TRBV27 and TRBJ2-7; 9 nucleotides align to TRBD1. Germline loops: CDR1 MNHEY, CDR2 SMNVEV (reference sequence). This CDR3 spans 14 amino acids. V was pared by 10 bases and J by 1 base, with 8 bases of the junction left unmatched. For the CDR3, the DNA is TGTGCCACCAAATCCGGGACAGGGTCCTACGAGCAGTACTTC. Encoded protein: CATKSGTGSYEQYF.

This clonotype was picked up a small number of times. V and J are TRBV4-3 and TRBJ2-3; maybe TRBD2 (7 bases). Trimming pared 3 bases from V and 3 bases from J, leaving 13 bases between. Germline lookup yields CDR1 LGHNA and CDR2 YSLEER. This CDR3 spans 15 amino acids. This CDR3 is CASSQGRGGTDTQYF. The CDR3 DNA follows: TGCGCCAGCAGCCAGGGAAGGGGGGGAACAGATACGCAGTATTTT.

This clonotype was detected a few times. The chain couples TRBV7-2 to TRBJ2-3; D is possibly TRBD1 or TRBD2 (6 bases each). The CDR3 is made up of 15 amino acids. V was cut by 5 bases and J by 0 bases, with 12 bases left in between. The V gene's germline CDR1 is SGHTA and CDR2 FQGNSA. CDR3 region: CASSPGAPSTDTQYF. The CDR3 coding sequence is TGTGCCAGCAGCCCGGGGGCCCCTAGCACAGATACGCAGTATTTT.

The J gene is TRBJ2-7, the V gene TRBV19; a weak D match, TRBD1 (6 bases). Deletions cut 5 bases from V and 3 bases from J, with 14 bases between. CDR3 length equals 14 residues. Per the germline V gene, CDR1 is LNHDA and CDR2 is SQIVND (reference sequence). Here the CDR3 DNA reads TGTGCCAGTAGTCCCCAGGGGAATTACTACGAGCAGTACTTC. Translated, it gives CASSPQGNYYEQYF. The complete variable domain, with remaining parts taken from reference TRBV19 and TRBJ2-7, reads DGGITQSPKYLFRKEGQNVTLSCEQNLNHDAMYWYRQDPGQGLRLIYYSQIVNDFQKGDIAEGYSVSREKKESFPLTVTSAQKNPTAFYLCASSPQGNYYEQYFGPGTRLTVT.